Listed here are 14 T cell receptor beta chains from one sample, sequenced in a study of blood T cell repertoires in COVID-19 (dated by TCRdb to the early 2020s). Libraries came from the immunoSEQ multiplex PCR assay. Drawn from immuneACCESS, this table holds only the in-frame rearrangements with V and J called that TCRdb kept. Clones are partly lost; checked studies trace under half to an unresolved V gene and leave the rest unexplained. For this sample there are 300,000 to 350,000 clones; approximately 90% appear just once. The ten top clones hold just under 4% of the sample. The sequenced material came from peripheral blood. The receptors shown here come from a woman in her fifties or sixties with COVID-19, enrolled during active disease.

This clone was detected only once. The chain couples TRBV19 to TRBJ1-3; 10 nucleotides line up with TRBD1. J was trimmed by 3 bases and V by 5 bases; bases with no gene match: 13. Germline V lookup: CDR1 LNHDA, CDR2 SQIVND (reference sequence). The CDR3 length is 18 residues. The CDR3: CASSPPGQGPLGGNTIYF. The CDR3, as DNA: TGTGCCAGTAGTCCTCCGGGACAGGGGCCCCTGGGTGGAAACACCATATATTTT.

V gene TRBV18 combines with J gene TRBJ1-2; D uncertain. Germline CDR1 is KGHSH and CDR2 is LQKENI. The ends were cut back, 1 base at V and 4 bases at J, with 10 bases in the middle. This CDR3 comprises 14 residues. The CDR3: CASSPLEGLYGYTF. The DNA for the CDR3 is TGTGCCAGCTCACCACTGGAGGGTCTCTATGGCTACACCTTC.

V is TRBV6-5 and J is TRBJ1-2; TRBD1 matches 9 bases. Germline V CDR1 and CDR2: MNHEY, SVGAGI. The CDR3 covers 15 residues. Trimming removed 6 bases from V and 2 bases from J; junction bases left unmatched: 7. The CDR3 DNA follows: TGTGCCAGCAGGGATACAGGGGGCCCCAACTATGGCTACACCTTC. Translation: CASRDTGGPNYGYTF.

The J gene is TRBJ1-1, the V gene TRBV6-1; 8 positions match TRBD1. The CDR3 consists of 14 residues. Germline CDR1 and CDR2: MNHNS and SASEGT. V was clipped by 3 bases and J by 5 bases; unmatched bases: 5. The CDR3 here is CASSDRGQGTEAFF. For the CDR3, the DNA is TGTGCCAGCAGTGACAGGGGGCAGGGGACTGAAGCTTTCTTT.

The chain joins TRBV27 to TRBJ1-2; 7 bases are a match to TRBD1. V shed 2 bases, J shed 2 bases, and the junction held 5 bases outside the gene matches. This CDR3 is built from 15 residues. CDR1 MNHEY and CDR2 SMNVEV come from the germline V gene (reference sequence). CDR3 in amino acids: CASSLTGATNYGYTF. CDR3 sequence (DNA): TGTGCCAGCAGTTTAACAGGGGCTACGAACTATGGCTACACCTTC.

This clone was picked up one time. J is TRBJ2-3 and V is TRBV6-6; D may be TRBD2 (5 bases). Germline V lookup: CDR1 MNHNY, CDR2 SVGAGI (reference sequence). This CDR3 region has 15 residues. Trimming removed 2 bases from V and 0 bases from J, with 9 bases in between. For the CDR3, the DNA is TGTGCCAGCAGTTACACTGGACTGAGCACAGATACGCAGTATTTT. Translation: CASSYTGLSTDTQYF.

The CDR3 DNA sequence: TGTGCCAGCAGCGCAGATCTCTACGAGCAGTACTTC. Translating it yields CASSADLYEQYF. The chain has TRBV9 and TRBJ2-7; D call uncertain. Between the trimmed V and J ends, which lost 3 bases and 3 bases, there was a span of 7 bases. The germline V gene has CDR1 SGDLS and CDR2 YYNGEE. The CDR3 runs to 12 residues.

This chain links TRBV6-5 with TRBJ2-1, with TRBD1 matching over 10 bases. The CDR3 runs 13 residues. Germline CDR1 is MNHEY and CDR2 is SVGAGI. V trimming: 7 bases; J trimming: 9 bases; junction bases outside the gene matches: 6. For the CDR3, the DNA is TGTGCCAGCAAGACGACAGGGGGCCGTGAGCAGTTCTTC. Translating it yields CASKTTGGREQFF.

A single count supports this clone. The chain employs TRBV19 and TRBJ2-5, with 8 bases that match TRBD2. J was trimmed by 4 bases and V by 4 bases; bases with no gene match: 5. The germline V gene encodes CDR1 LNHDA and CDR2 SQIVND (reference sequence). The CDR3 contains 14 residues. CDR3 in amino acids: CASSRAGGGETQYF. CDR3 in DNA: TGTGCCAGTAGTAGGGCGGGGGGCGGAGAGACCCAGTACTTC.

This clone was seen a single time. The J gene is TRBJ2-2, the V gene TRBV5-5; no clear D. CDR3 size: 14 residues. V lost 3 bases and J 8 bases, leaving 14 bases between the germline ends. Per germline, CDR1 SGHKS and CDR2 YYEKEE (reference sequence). For the CDR3, the DNA is TGTGCCAGCAGCTGGCGGATTCAGTTTGGGGAGCTGTTTTTT. It translates to CASSWRIQFGELFF.

This chain links TRBV19 with TRBJ1-5; D ambiguous. The CDR3 totals 13 residues. The V end was cut by 3 bases, the J end by 11 bases, with 14 bases between. Germline loops: CDR1 LNHDA, CDR2 SQIVND (reference sequence). The CDR3 loop reads CASSILGGRSQHF. DNA for the CDR3: TGTGCCAGTAGTATCCTGGGAGGTCGGTCCCAGCATTTT.

This clone was seen a handful of times. The chain uses TRBV18 and TRBJ1-1; D remains ambiguous. This CDR3 contains 14 residues. Trimming cost V 3 bases and J 6 bases, with 14 bases left between them. Germline V gives CDR1 KGHSH, CDR2 LQKENI. The CDR3 DNA is TGTGCCAGCTCACCGCTAAGAGGTGAGTCTGAAGCTTTCTTT. The encoded protein is CASSPLRGESEAFF.

The genes are TRBV7-9 and TRBJ2-5; 10 bases match TRBD1. Germline V gives CDR1 SEHNR, CDR2 FQNEAQ (reference sequence). V shed 6 bases and J 1 base; nucleotides not matched to a gene: 5. The CDR3 is 15 residues long. The CDR3 spells CASSSRTGGQETQYF. The CDR3 region has the DNA TGTGCCAGCAGTTCGAGGACAGGGGGCCAAGAGACCCAGTACTTC.

This chain links TRBV5-4 with TRBJ1-5; no definite D call. Germline V gives CDR1 SGHNT, CDR2 YYREEE (reference sequence). V lost 2 bases to trimming and J lost 0 bases, with 9 bases between them. The CDR3 is 15 amino acids. The CDR3 region is CASSLGPGSNQPQHF. The CDR3 DNA follows: TGTGCCAGCAGCTTAGGCCCAGGTAGCAATCAGCCCCAGCATTTT.